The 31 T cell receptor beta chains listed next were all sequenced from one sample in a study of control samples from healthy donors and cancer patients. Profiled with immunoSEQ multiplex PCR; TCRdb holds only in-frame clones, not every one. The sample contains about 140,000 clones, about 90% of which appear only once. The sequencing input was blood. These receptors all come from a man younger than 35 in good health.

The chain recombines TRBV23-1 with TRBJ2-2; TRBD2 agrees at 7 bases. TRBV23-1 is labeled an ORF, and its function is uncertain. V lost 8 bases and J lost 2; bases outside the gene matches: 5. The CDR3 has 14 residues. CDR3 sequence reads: CASPAGPNTGELFF. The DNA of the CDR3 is TGCGCCAGCCCAGCGGGGCCCAACACCGGGGAGCTGTTTTTT.

CDR3 loop: CASSLGRTGSETQYF. The CDR3 coding sequence is TGCGCCAGCAGCTTGGGCAGAACCGGGTCAGAGACCCAGTACTTC. The chain recombines TRBV5-1 with TRBJ2-5; D call uncertain. Trimming left V 0 bases short and J 4 bases short, with 13 bases between. Germline V gene lookup returns CDR1 SGHRS and CDR2 YFSETQ. The length of the CDR3 is 15 residues.

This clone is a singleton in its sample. For the CDR3, the DNA is TGTGCCAGCAGCCTAGCTAGCACAGATACGCAGTATTTT. Translated: CASSLASTDTQYF. The chain employs TRBV12-3 or TRBV12-4 and TRBJ2-3; weak D call: TRBD2 (5 bases). Trimming removed 6 bases from V and 0 bases from J, with 7 bases in between. The CDR3 covers 13 residues.

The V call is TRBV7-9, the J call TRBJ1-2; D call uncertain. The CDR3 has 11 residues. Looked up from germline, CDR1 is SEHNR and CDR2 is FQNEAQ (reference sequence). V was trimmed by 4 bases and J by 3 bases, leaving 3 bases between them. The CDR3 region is CASSWDYGYTF. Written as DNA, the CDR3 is TGTGCCAGCAGCTGGGACTATGGCTACACCTTC.

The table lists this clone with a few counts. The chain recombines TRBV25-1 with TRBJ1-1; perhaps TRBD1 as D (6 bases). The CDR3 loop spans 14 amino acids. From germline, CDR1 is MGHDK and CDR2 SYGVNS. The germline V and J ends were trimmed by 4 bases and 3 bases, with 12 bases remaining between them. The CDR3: CASSGTGRDTEAFF. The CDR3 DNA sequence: TGTGCCAGCAGTGGTACAGGGAGGGACACTGAAGCTTTCTTT.

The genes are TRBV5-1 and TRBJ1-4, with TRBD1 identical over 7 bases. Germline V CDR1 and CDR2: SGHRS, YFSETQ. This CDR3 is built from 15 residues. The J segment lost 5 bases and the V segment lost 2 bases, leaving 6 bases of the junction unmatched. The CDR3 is CASSLGTVDNEKLFF. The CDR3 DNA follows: TGCGCCAGCAGCTTAGGGACAGTAGACAATGAAAAACTGTTTTTT.

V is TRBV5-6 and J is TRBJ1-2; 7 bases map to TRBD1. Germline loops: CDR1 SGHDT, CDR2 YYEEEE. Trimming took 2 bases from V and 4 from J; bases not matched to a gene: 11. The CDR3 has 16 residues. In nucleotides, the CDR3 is TGTGCCAGCAGCTTCGACCCCTGGACAGGAACCTATGGCTACACCTTC. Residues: CASSFDPWTGTYGYTF.

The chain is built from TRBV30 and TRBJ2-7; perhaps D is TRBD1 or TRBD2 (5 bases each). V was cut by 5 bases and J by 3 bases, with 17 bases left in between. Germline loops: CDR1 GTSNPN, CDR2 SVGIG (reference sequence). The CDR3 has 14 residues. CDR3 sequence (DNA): TGTGCCTGGGGGGGAACGAAGGGGTTCTACGAGCAGTACTTC. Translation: CAWGGTKGFYEQYF.

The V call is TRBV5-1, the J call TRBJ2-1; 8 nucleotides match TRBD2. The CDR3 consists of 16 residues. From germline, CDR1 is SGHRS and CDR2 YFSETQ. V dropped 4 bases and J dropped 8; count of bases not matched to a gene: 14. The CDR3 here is CASSQGLAGGFDEQFF. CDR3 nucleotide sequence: TGCGCCAGCAGCCAAGGACTGGCGGGGGGCTTCGATGAGCAGTTCTTC.

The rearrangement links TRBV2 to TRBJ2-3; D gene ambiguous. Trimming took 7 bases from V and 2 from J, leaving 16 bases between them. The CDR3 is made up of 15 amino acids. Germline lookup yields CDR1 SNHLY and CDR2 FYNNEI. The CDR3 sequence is CASIGSLGTTDTQYF. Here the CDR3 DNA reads TGTGCCAGCATCGGGTCTCTCGGAACCACAGATACGCAGTATTTT. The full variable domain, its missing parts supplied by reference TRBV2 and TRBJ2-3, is EPEVTQTPSHQVTQMGQEVILRCVPISNHLYFYWYRQILGQKVEFLVSFYNNEISEKSEIFDDQFSVERPDGSNFTLKIRSTKLEDSAMYFCASIGSLGTTDTQYFGPGTRLTVL.

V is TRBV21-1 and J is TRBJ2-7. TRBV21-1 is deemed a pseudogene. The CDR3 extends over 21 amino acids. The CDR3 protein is CASSKEPRTTLWGPLIYKQYF. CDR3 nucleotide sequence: TGTGCCAGCAGCAAAGAACCTAGGACAACATTGTGGGGACCACTTATCTACAAGCAGTACTTC.

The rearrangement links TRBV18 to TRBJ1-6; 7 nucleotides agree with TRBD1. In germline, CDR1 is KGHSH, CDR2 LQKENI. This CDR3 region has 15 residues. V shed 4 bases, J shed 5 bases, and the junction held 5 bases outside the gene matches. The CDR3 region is CASSLGQANNSPLHF. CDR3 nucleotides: TGTGCCAGCTCACTAGGACAGGCAAATAATTCACCCCTCCACTTT.

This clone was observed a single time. CDR3 DNA: TGTGCCAGCCGGACTAGCGGGGGATCCTACGAGCAGTACTTC. Protein sequence: CASRTSGGSYEQYF. The genes are TRBV18 and TRBJ2-7; TRBD2 matches at 13 bases. Germline-derived CDR1 and CDR2 are KGHSH and LQKENI. CDR3 length: 14 residues. V dropped 8 bases and J dropped 1; count of bases not matched to a gene: 2.

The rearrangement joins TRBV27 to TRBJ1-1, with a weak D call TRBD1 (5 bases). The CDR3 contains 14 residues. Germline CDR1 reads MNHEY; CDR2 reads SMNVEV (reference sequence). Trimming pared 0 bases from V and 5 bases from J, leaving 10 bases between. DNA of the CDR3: TGTGCCAGCAGTTTATCGTGGCGGGGGACTGAAGCTTTCTTT. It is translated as CASSLSWRGTEAFF.

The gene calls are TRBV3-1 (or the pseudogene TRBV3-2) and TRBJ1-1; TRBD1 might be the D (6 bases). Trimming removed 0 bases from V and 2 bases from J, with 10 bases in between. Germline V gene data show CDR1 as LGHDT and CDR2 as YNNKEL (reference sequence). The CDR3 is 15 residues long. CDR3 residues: CASSQEPGTNTEAFF. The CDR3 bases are TGTGCCAGCAGCCAAGAGCCGGGGACAAACACTGAAGCTTTCTTT.

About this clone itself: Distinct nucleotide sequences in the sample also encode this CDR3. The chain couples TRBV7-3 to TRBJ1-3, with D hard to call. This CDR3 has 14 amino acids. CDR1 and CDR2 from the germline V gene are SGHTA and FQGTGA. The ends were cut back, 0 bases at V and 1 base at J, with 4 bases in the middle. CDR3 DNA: TGTGCCAGCAGCTTAACAGGGTCTGGAAACACCATATATTTT. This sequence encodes CASSLTGSGNTIYF.

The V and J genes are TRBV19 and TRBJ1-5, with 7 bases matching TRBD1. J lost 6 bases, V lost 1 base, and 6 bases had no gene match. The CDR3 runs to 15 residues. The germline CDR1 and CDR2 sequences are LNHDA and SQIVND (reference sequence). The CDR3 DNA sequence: TGTGCCAGTAGTATAGGGACAGGCGGCACTCAGCCCCAGCATTTT. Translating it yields CASSIGTGGTQPQHF.

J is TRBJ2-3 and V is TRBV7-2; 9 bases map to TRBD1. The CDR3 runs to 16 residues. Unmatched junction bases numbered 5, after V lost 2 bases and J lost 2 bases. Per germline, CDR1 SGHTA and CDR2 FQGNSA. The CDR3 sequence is CASSLLGQGPTDTQYF. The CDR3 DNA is TGTGCCAGCAGCTTATTGGGACAGGGACCCACAGATACGCAGTATTTT.

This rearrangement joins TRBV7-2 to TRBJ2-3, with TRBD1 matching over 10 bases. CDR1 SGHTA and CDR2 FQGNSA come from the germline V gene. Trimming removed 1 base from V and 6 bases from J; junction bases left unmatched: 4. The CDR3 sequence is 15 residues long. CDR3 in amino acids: CASSLGGQGFDTQYF. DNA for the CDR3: TGTGCCAGCAGCTTAGGGGGACAGGGGTTTGATACGCAGTATTTT. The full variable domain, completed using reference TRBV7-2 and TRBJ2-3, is GAGVSQSPSNKVTEKGKDVELRCDPISGHTALYWYRQSLGQGLEFLIYFQGNSAPDKSGLPSDRFSAERTGGSVSTLTIQRTQQEDSAVYLCASSLGGQGFDTQYFGPGTRLTVL.

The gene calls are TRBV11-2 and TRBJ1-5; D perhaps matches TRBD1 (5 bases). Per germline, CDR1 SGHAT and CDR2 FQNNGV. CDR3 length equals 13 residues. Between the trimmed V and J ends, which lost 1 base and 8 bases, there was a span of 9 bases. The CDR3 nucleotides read TGTGCCAGCAGCTTAGTTGGGGGGGAGCCCCAGCATTTT. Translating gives CASSLVGGEPQHF.

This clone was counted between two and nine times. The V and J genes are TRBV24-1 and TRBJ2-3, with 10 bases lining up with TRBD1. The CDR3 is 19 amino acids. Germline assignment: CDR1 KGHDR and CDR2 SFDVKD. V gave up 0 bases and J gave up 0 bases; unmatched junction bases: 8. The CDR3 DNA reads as TGTGCCACCAGTGATTTGCCGGGGGGGACAGGGGCTAGCACAGATACGCAGTATTTT. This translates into CATSDLPGGTGASTDTQYF.

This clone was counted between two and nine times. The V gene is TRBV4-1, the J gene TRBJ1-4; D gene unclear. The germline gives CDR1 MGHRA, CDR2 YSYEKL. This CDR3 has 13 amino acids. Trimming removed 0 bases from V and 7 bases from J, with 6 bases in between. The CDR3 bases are TGCGCCAGCAGCCAAGACAACATTGAAAAACTGTTTTTT. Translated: CASSQDNIEKLFF.

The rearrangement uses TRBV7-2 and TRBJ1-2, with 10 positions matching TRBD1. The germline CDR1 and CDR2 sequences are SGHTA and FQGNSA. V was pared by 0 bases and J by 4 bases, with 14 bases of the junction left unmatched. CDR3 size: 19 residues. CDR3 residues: CASSLAPMTGGARSYGYTF. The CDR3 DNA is TGTGCCAGCAGCTTAGCGCCAATGACAGGGGGCGCTCGGAGCTATGGCTACACCTTC.

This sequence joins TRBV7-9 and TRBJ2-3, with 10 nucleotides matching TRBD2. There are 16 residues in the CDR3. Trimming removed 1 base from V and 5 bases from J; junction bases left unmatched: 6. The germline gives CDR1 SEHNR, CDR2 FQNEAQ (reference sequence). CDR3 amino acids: CASSLGSSGGVDTQYF. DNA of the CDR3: TGTGCCAGCAGCTTAGGTTCCAGCGGGGGGGTAGATACGCAGTATTTT.

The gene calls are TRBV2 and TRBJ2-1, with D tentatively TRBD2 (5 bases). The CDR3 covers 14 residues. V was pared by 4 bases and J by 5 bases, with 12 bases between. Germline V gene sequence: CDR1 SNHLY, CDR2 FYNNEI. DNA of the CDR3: TGTGCCAGCAGTGTTGTGACTATTAACAATGAGCAGTTCTTC. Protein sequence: CASSVVTINNEQFF.

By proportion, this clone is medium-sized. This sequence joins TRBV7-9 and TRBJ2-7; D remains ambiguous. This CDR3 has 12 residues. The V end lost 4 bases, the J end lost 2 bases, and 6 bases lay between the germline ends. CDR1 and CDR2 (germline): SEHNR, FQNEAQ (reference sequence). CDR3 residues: CASSYQAYEQYF. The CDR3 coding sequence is TGTGCCAGCAGCTACCAAGCCTACGAGCAGTACTTC.

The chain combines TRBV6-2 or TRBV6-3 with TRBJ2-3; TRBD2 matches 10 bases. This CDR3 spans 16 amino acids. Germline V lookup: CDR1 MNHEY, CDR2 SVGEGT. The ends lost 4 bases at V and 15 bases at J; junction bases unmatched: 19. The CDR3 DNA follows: TGTGCCAGCAGTTCCCGAGCGGGGGGGCCAGATACGAGACCCTATTTT. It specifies CASSSRAGGPDTRPYF.

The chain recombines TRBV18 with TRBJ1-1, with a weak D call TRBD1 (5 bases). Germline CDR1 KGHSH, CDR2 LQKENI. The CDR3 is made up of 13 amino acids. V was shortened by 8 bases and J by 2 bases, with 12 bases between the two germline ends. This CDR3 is CASLGGANTEAFF. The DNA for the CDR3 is TGTGCCAGCCTCGGGGGAGCCAACACTGAAGCTTTCTTT.

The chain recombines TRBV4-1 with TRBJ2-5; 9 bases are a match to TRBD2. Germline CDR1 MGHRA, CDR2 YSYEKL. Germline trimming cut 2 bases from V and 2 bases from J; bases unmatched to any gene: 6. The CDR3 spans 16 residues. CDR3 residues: CASSQPERGAQETQYF. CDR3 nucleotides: TGCGCCAGCAGCCAACCCGAGCGGGGGGCTCAAGAGACCCAGTACTTC.

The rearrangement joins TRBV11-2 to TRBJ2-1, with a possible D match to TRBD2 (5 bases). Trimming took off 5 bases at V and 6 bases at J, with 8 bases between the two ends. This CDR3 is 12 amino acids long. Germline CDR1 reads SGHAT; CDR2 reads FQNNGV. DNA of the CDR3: TGTGCCAGCAGCCGGACTTCCAATGAGCAGTTCTTC. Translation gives CASSRTSNEQFF. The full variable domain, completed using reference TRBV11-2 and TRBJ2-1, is EAGVAQSPRYKIIEKRQSVAFWCNPISGHATLYWYQQILGQGPKLLIQFQNNGVVDDSQLPKDRFSAERLKGVDSTLKIQPAKLEDSAVYLCASSRTSNEQFFGPGTRLTVL.

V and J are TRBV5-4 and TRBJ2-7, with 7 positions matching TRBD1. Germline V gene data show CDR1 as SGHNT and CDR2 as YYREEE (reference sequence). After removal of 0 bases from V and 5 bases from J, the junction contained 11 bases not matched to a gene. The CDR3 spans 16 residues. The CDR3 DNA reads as TGTGCCAGCAGCTTGGCCTCGGCAGGGGGTCGGGACGAGCAGTACTTC. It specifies CASSLASAGGRDEQYF.